The entry that follows covers one T cell receptor beta chain sequence. What it recognizes is unknown. This specimen comes from a study of cytomegalovirus exposure and HLA in healthy donors. General study results and limits: For presence/absence analyses, sequencing depth was assumed to be roughly uniform across donors. No immune exposure information besides CMV serostatus was available.

Vbeta (60) and Jbeta (13) primers were used in the PCR. The data were produced by immunoSEQ multiplex PCR, yet TCRdb's version contains in-frame clones alone and is incomplete. The repertoire includes about 140,000 clones, over 50% of them detected once, and over 1.5% sits in the top ten. Germline V gene lookup returns CDR1 SGHTA and CDR2 FQGTGA. Trimming pared 5 bases from V and 0 bases from J, leaving 13 bases between. The CDR3 spans 16 residues. The specimen sequenced was PBMCs. This TCR came from a human donor in good health. The V call is TRBV7-3, the J call TRBJ2-2; tentative D call: TRBD2 (5 bases). CDR3 residues: CASSRTGISNTGELFF. CDR3 nucleotide sequence: TGTGCCAGCAGCCGTACCGGGATTTCGAACACCGGGGAGCTGTTTTTT.